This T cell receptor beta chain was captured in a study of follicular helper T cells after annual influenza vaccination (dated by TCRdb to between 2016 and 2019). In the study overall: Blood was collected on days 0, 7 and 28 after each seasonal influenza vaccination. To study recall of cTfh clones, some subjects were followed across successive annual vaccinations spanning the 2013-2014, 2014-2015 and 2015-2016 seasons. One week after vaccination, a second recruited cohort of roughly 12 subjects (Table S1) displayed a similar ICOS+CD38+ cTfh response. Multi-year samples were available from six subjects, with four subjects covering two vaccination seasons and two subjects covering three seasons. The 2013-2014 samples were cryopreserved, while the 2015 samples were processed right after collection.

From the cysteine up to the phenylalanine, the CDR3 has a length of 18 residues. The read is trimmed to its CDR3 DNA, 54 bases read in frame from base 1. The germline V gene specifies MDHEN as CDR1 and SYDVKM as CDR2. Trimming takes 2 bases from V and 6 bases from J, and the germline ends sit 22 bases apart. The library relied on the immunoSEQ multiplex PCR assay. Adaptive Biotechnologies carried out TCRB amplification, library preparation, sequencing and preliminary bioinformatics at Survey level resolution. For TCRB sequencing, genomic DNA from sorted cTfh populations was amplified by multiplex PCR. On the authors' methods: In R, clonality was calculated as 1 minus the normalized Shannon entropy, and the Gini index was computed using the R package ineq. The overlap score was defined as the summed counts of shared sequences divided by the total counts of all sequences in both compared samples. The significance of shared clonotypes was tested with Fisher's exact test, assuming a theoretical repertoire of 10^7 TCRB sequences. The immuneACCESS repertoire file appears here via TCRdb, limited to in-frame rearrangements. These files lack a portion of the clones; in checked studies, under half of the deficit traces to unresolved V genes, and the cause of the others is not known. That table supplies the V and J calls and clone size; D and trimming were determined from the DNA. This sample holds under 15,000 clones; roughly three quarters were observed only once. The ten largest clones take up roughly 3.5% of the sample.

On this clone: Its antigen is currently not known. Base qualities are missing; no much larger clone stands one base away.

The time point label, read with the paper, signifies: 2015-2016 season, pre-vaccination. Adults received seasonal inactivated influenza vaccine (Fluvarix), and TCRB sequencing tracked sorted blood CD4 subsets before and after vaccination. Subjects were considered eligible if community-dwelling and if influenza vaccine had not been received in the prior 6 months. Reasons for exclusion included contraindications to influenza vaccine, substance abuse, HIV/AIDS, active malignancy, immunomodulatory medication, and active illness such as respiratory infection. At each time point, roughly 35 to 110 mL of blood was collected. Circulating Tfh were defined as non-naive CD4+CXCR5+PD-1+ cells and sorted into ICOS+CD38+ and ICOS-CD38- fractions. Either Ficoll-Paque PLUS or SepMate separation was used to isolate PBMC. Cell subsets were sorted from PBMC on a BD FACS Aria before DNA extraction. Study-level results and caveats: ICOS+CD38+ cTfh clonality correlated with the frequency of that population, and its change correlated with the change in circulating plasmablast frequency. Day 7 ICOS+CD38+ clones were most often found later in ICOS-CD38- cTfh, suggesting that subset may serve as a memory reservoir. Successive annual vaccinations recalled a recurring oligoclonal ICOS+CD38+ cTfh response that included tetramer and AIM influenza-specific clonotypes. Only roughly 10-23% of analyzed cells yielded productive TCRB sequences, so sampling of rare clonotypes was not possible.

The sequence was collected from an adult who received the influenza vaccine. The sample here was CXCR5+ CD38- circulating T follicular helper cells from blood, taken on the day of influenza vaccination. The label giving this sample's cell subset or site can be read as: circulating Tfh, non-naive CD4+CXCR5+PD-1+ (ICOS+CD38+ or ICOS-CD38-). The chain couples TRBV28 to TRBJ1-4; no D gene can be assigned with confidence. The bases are TGTGCCAGCAGTTTAACATCCCTGAAAAAGGTGGAGGATGAAAAACTGTTTTTT. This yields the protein CASSLTSLKKVEDEKLFF.